This is a list of T cell receptor beta chains from one sample in a study of T cells in Graves' hyperthyroidism and ophthalmopathy. TCRdb independently ran MiXCR on the multiplex PCR reads; one entry per CDR3 protein. The table includes about 560,000 distinct CDR3 sequences, 15% to 18% detected once. Sequencing input: blood. Receptor source: a woman between 25 and 40 years old with Graves' hyperthyroidism. Each CDR3 is given with its conserved first and last residue. A D gene is named only where the DNA matches it firmly. Not all rows give a size; the values are once, few, many and, for expanded clones, a class.

d_gene	j_gene	abundance	v_gene	CDR3aa	CDR3nt
-	TRBJ1-1	-	TRBV14	CASSQDWQGWAFF	TGTGCCAGCAGCCAAGATTGGCAGGGGTGGGCTTTCTTT
TRBD2	TRBJ2-1	many	TRBV9	CASSVGGSDEQFF	TGTGCCAGCAGCGTTGGCGGGAGTGATGAGCAGTTCTTC
-	TRBJ2-1	few	TRBV7-2	CASSLADSPPYNEQFF	TGTGCCAGCAGCTTAGCGGACTCCCCCCCGTACAATGAGCAGTTCTTC
TRBD1	TRBJ1-2	many	TRBV12-3/TRBV12-4	CASSLALAGGPSYYGYTF	TGTGCCAGCAGTTTAGCGCTCGCAGGGGGCCCATCATACTATGGCTACACCTTC
-	TRBJ2-1	many	TRBV6-2/TRBV6-3	CASNQGNYNEQFF	TGTGCCAGCAACCAGGGTAACTACAATGAGCAGTTCTTC
TRBD2	TRBJ2-1	-	TRBV7-9	CASSLVVPRGLAGYYNEQFF	TGTGCCAGCAGCTTAGTCGTCCCGCGGGGACTAGCGGGATACTACAATGAGCAGTTCTTC
-	TRBJ2-1	many	TRBV20-1	CSASLGPRGDNEQFF	TGCAGTGCTAGCCTAGGGCCCCGCGGCGACAATGAGCAGTTCTTC
-	TRBJ2-3	many	TRBV30	CAWSPDVTDTQYF	TGTGCCTGGAGCCCAGACGTCACAGATACGCAGTATTTT
-	TRBJ2-1	-	TRBV11-1	CASSYRGTPQFF	TGTGCCAGCAGCTATAGGGGGACTCCCCAGTTCTTC
-	TRBJ2-1	many	TRBV5-1	CASSLAPVEIDEQFF	TGCGCCAGCAGCTTGGCCCCAGTCGAGATCGATGAGCAGTTCTTC
-	TRBJ1-1	many	TRBV6-5	CASSYFGQNTEAFF	TGTGCCAGCAGTTACTTCGGACAGAACACTGAAGCTTTCTTT
-	TRBJ2-1	many	TRBV6-5	CASSYEAPSASYNEQFF	TGTGCCAGCAGTTACGAGGCTCCTAGCGCCTCCTACAATGAGCAGTTCTTC
-	TRBJ2-7	many	TRBV28	CASSFADSYEQYF	TGTGCCAGCAGTTTCGCAGATTCCTACGAGCAGTACTTC
TRBD1	TRBJ2-7	many	TRBV3-1	CASSRGQARGEQYF	TGTGCCAGCAGCCGGGGACAGGCCAGGGGGGAGCAGTACTTC
TRBD2	TRBJ2-3	once	TRBV14	CASSQDRGLAGGGDTQYF	TGTGCCAGCAGCCAAGATCGGGGACTAGCGGGAGGAGGAGATACGCAGTATTTT
TRBD1	TRBJ2-1	many	TRBV12-3/TRBV12-4	CASTIGRDRGHNEQFF	TGTGCCAGCACTATTGGGAGGGACAGGGGTCACAATGAGCAGTTCTTC
-	TRBJ2-1	-	TRBV19	CASSMRGKVSYNEQFF	TGTGCCAGTAGTATGAGGGGAAAAGTATCCTACAATGAGCAGTTCTTC
TRBD2	TRBJ2-1	many	TRBV6-2/TRBV6-3	CASRHTSGTYNEQFF	TGTGCCAGCAGGCATACTAGCGGAACCTACAATGAGCAGTTCTTC
-	TRBJ1-5	many	TRBV24-1	CATSAPAGARSNQPQHF	TGTGCCACCAGTGCCCCCGCAGGGGCGCGTAGCAATCAGCCCCAGCATTTT
TRBD1	TRBJ1-1	few	TRBV30	CAWRPDRGPFRAFF	TGTGCCTGGAGACCGGACAGGGGGCCATTCCGGGCTTTCTTT
TRBD2	TRBJ2-7	many	TRBV2	CASITGLAGYYEQYF	TGTGCCAGCATTACCGGACTAGCGGGATACTACGAGCAGTACTTC
TRBD1	TRBJ2-4	few	TRBV20-1	CSARGGVGTGNIQYF	TGCAGTGCTAGAGGAGGCGTGGGGACAGGGAACATTCAGTACTTC
TRBD1	TRBJ1-5	-	TRBV4-1	CASSHTGGFGQPQHF	TGCGCCAGCAGCCACACAGGGGGCTTTGGGCAGCCCCAGCATTTT
-	TRBJ1-6	few	TRBV19	CASSLTGNNSPLHF	TGTGCCAGTAGTCTTACAGGGAATAATTCACCCCTCCACTTT
-	TRBJ2-3	many	TRBV12-3/TRBV12-4	CASSFGARTDTQYF	TGTGCCAGCAGTTTCGGGGCCCGCACAGATACGCAGTATTTT
-	TRBJ1-4	-	TRBV3-1	CASSGEQRGEKLFF	TGTGCCAGCAGCGGTGAACAACGTGGAGAAAAACTGTTTTTT
-	TRBJ2-1	many	TRBV5-1	CASSLGEISSNEQFF	TGCGCCAGCAGCTTGGGGGAGATATCCTCCAATGAGCAGTTCTTC
-	TRBJ2-3	many	TRBV20-1	CSARLADTQYF	TGCAGTGCTAGACTTGCAGATACGCAGTATTTT
-	TRBJ2-1	many	TRBV27	CASEGGGPHNEQFF	TGTGCCAGCGAGGGGGGAGGGCCCCACAATGAGCAGTTCTTC
-	TRBJ1-3	many	TRBV28	CASSLWSGRFSGNTIYF	TGTGCCAGCAGTTTATGGAGTGGACGCTTCTCTGGAAACACCATATATTTT
TRBD2	TRBJ2-2	many	TRBV2	CASRRTSAGGELFF	TGTGCCAGCAGGCGGACTAGCGCGGGCGGGGAGCTGTTTTTT
TRBD2	TRBJ2-3	-	TRBV10-3	CAIRAGTSGGVSTDTQYF	TGTGCCATCAGGGCTGGGACTAGCGGGGGGGTAAGCACAGATACGCAGTATTTT
-	TRBJ2-7	many	TRBV28	CASRPTTGTRNDEQYF	TGTGCCAGCAGACCGACCACAGGGACCCGGAACGACGAGCAGTACTTC
-	TRBJ2-2	-	TRBV7-3	CASSLQGWNTGELFF	TGTGCCAGCAGCCTCCAGGGATGGAACACCGGGGAGCTGTTTTTT
TRBD2	TRBJ2-1	many	TRBV5-1	CASSLTTGLAGESLSNEQFF	TGCGCCAGCAGCCTTACCACGGGACTAGCGGGAGAAAGCTTAAGTAATGAGCAGTTCTTC
-	TRBJ1-5	few	TRBV28	CASSLLSGGNQPQHF	TGTGCCAGCAGTTTATTGTCAGGGGGCAATCAGCCCCAGCATTTT
TRBD1	TRBJ1-2	-	TRBV6-5	CASSPTGGRGYTF	TGTGCCAGCAGTCCTACAGGGGGGCGTGGCTACACCTTC
TRBD1	TRBJ1-6	many	TRBV30	CAWGTGDSSPLHF	TGTGCCTGGGGGACAGGGGATAGTTCACCCCTCCACTTT
TRBD2	TRBJ2-7	-	TRBV9	CAGSKGGGAGAYEQYF	TGTGCCGGCAGCAAAGGGGGGGGAGCGGGAGCCTACGAGCAGTACTTC
TRBD1	TRBJ2-3	many	TRBV5-6	CASSLAGGETDTQYF	TGTGCCAGCAGCTTGGCAGGGGGCGAGACAGATACGCAGTATTTT
-	TRBJ1-5	few	TRBV24-1	CATSVGVSNQPQHF	TGTGCCACCAGTGTGGGAGTAAGCAATCAGCCCCAGCATTTT
-	TRBJ2-3	few	TRBV24-1	CATSDGTDTQYF	TGTGCCACCAGTGATGGCACAGATACGCAGTATTTT
-	TRBJ2-3	many	TRBV12-3/TRBV12-4	CASSSNNGRTDTQYF	TGTGCCAGCAGTTCAAACAACGGTCGCACAGATACGCAGTATTTT
TRBD2	TRBJ2-1	many	TRBV7-7	CASSPTSGSRNEQFF	TGTGCTAGCAGTCCAACTAGCGGGAGTCGGAATGAGCAGTTCTTC
-	TRBJ2-1	many	TRBV20-1	CSAHESPSYNEQFF	TGCAGTGCCCACGAGAGTCCCTCCTACAATGAGCAGTTCTTC
TRBD1	TRBJ2-7	-	TRBV4-2	CASSQNSGTGREQYF	TGTGCCAGCAGCCAGAATTCCGGGACAGGGCGGGAGCAGTACTTC
-	TRBJ1-5	-	TRBV2	CASSDRAPQHF	TGTGCCAGCAGTGACCGCGCCCCCCAGCATTTT
-	TRBJ2-2	-	TRBV24-1	CATSDTTSFRGTGELFF	TGTGCCACCAGTGATACAACAAGCTTTCGAGGGACCGGGGAGCTGTTTTTT
TRBD2	TRBJ2-7	many	TRBV6-2/TRBV6-3	CASSRIPSGSRYEQYF	TGTGCCAGCAGTCGAATCCCCAGCGGGAGTAGGTACGAGCAGTACTTC
-	TRBJ2-7	-	TRBV18	CASSRTRENEQYF	TGTGCCAGCTCACGCACCAGGGAAAACGAGCAGTACTTC
-	TRBJ2-5	-	TRBV7-8	CASSLEGRSGRKVETQYF	TGTGCCAGCAGCTTAGAGGGACGGTCAGGAAGAAAGGTGGAGACCCAGTACTTC
-	TRBJ2-1	many	TRBV5-1	CASSFSTVSYNEQFF	TGCGCCAGCAGCTTCTCTACGGTTTCCTACAATGAGCAGTTCTTC
-	TRBJ2-3	-	TRBV18	CASSPPYPGTSTDTQYF	TGTGCCAGCTCACCACCGTATCCGGGGACTAGCACAGATACGCAGTATTTT
-	TRBJ2-5	many	TRBV11-2	CASSLIKETQYF	TGTGCCAGCAGCCTTATAAAAGAGACCCAGTACTTC
-	TRBJ2-1	many	TRBV18	CASSPPSGGGEQFF	TGTGCCAGCTCACCACCGAGTGGGGGAGGTGAGCAGTTCTTC
-	TRBJ1-3	few	TRBV9	CASSVNQVESGNTIYF	TGTGCCAGCAGCGTCAACCAGGTGGAATCCGGAAACACCATATATTTT
-	TRBJ2-3	many	TRBV18	CASSPVPTDTQYF	TGTGCCAGCTCACCAGTACCAACAGATACGCAGTATTTT
TRBD1	TRBJ1-4	-	TRBV4-1	CASSQSSRQGTEKLFF	TGCGCCAGCAGCCAGTCTTCTAGACAGGGAACCGAAAAACTGTTTTTT
TRBD2	TRBJ2-7	-	TRBV5-1	CASSLAGVSGSVYEQYF	TGCGCCAGCAGCTTGGCCGGGGTTAGCGGGAGTGTCTACGAGCAGTACTTC